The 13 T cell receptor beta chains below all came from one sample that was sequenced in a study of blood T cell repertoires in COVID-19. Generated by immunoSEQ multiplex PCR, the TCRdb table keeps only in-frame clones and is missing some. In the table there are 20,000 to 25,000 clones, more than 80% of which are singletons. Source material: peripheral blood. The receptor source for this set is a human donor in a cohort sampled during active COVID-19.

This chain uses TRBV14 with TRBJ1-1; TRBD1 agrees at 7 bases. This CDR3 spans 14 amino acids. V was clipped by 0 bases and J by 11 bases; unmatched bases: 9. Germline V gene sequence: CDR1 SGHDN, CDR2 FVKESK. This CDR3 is CASSQDLRGNWAFF. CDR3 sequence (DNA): TGTGCCAGCAGCCAAGACCTCAGGGGGAACTGGGCTTTCTTT.

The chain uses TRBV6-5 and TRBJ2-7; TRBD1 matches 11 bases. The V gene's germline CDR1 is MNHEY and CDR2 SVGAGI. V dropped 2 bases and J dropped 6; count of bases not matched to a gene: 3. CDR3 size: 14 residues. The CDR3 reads CASSYGQGAFEQYF. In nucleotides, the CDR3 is TGTGCCAGCAGTTACGGACAGGGGGCGTTCGAGCAGTACTTC.

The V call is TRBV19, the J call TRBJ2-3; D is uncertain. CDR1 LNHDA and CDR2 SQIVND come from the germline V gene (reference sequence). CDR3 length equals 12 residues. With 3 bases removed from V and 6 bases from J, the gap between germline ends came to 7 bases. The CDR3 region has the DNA TGTGCCAGTAGTATGCTGCGGGATACGCAGTATTTT. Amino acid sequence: CASSMLRDTQYF.

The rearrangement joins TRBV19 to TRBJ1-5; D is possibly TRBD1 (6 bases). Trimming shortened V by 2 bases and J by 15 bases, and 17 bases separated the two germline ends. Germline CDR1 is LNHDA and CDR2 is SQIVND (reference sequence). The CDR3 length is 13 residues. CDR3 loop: CASSIQSQGPLHF. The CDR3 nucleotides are TGTGCCAGTAGTATACAATCTCAGGGGCCACTGCATTTT.

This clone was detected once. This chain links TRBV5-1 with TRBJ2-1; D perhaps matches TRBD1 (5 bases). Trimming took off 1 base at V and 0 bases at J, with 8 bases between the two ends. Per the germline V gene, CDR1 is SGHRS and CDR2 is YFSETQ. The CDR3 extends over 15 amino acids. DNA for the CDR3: TGCGCCAGCAGCTTGAGAGACAGCTCCTACAATGAGCAGTTCTTC. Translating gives CASSLRDSSYNEQFF.

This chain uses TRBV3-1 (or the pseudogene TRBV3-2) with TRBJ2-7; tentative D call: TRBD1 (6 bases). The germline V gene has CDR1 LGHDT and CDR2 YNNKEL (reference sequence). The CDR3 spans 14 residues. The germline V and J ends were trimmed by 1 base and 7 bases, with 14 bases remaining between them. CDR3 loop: CASSQAHSGTEQYF. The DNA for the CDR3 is TGTGCCAGCAGCCAAGCTCATTCCGGGACAGAGCAGTACTTC.

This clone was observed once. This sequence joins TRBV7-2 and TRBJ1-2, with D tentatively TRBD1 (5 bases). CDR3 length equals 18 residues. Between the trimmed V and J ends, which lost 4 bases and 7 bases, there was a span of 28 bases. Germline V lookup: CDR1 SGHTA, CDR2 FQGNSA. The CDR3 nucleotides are TGTGCCAGCAGCTCCCCCCCGGGCAGGGCAGTTGGTATAGGTGGCTACACCTTC. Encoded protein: CASSSPPGRAVGIGGYTF.

In nucleotides, the CDR3 is TGCGCCAGCAGCTACGGACAGGGGGGGGCGGAGACCCAGTACTTC. Its protein is CASSYGQGGAETQYF. The chain combines TRBV5-1 with TRBJ2-5; TRBD1 aligns across 10 bases. Germline V lookup: CDR1 SGHRS, CDR2 YFSETQ. This CDR3 has 15 amino acids. J lost 5 bases, V lost 3 bases, and 7 bases had no gene match.

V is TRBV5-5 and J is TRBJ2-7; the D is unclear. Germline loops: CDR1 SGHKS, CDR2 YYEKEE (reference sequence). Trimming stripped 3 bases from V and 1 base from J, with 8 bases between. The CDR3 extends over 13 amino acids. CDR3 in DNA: TGTGCCAGCAGCTATACACGTTCCTACGAGCAGTACTTC. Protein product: CASSYTRSYEQYF.

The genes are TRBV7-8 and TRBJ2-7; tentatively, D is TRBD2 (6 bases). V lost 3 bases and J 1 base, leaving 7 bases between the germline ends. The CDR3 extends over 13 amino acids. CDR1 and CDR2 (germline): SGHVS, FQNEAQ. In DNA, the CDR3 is TGTGCCAGCAGCTTCGGGGGATCCTACGAGCAGTACTTC. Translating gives CASSFGGSYEQYF.

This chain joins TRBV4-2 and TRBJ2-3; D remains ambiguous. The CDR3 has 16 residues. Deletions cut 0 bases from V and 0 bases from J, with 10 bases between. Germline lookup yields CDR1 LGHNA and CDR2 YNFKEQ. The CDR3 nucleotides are TGTGCCAGCAGCCAAGAATCGAGGCTAAGCACAGATACGCAGTATTTT. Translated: CASSQESRLSTDTQYF.

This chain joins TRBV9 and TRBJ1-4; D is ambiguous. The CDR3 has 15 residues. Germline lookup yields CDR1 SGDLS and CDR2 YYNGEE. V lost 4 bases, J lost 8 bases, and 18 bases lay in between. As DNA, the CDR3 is TGTGCCAGCAGCCCCGCCGAGGGCTATTCGGAAAAACTGTTTTTT. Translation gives CASSPAEGYSEKLFF.

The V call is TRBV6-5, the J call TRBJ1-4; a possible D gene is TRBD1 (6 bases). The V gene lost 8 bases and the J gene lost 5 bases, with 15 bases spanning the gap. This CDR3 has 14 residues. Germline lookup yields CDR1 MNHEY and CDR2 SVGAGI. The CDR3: CASALGGANEKLFF. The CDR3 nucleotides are TGTGCCAGCGCCCTGGGGGGGGCGAATGAAAAACTGTTTTTT.